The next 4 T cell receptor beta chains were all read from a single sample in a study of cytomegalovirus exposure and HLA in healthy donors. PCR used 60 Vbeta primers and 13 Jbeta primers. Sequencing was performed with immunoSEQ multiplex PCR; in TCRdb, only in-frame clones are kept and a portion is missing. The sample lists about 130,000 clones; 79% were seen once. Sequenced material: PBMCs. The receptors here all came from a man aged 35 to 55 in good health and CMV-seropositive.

This chain's CDR3 is CASSLPYQETQYF. CDR3 bases: TGTGCCAGCAGCTTGCCGTACCAAGAGACCCAGTACTTC. The V and J genes are TRBV5-4 and TRBJ2-5, with D unresolved. This CDR3 has 13 residues. Trimming removed 1 base from V and 0 bases from J, with 4 bases in between. Germline CDR1 reads SGHNT; CDR2 reads YYREEE (reference sequence).

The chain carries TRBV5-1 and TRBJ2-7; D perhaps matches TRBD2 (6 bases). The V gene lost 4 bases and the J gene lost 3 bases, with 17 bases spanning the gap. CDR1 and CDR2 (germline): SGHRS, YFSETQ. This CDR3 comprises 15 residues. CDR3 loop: CASSPGLRTDYEQYF. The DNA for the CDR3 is TGCGCCAGCAGCCCGGGACTGCGAACCGACTACGAGCAGTACTTC.

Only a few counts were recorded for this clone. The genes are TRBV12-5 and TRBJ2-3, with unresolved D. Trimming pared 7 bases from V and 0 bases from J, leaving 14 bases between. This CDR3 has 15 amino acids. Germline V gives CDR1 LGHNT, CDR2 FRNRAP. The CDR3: CASAPRRFSTDTQYF. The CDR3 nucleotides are TGTGCTAGTGCCCCGAGGCGGTTCAGCACAGATACGCAGTATTTT.

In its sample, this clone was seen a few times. This chain's CDR3 is CASSHGGDGYTF. The CDR3 DNA reads as TGTGCCAGCAGTCACGGAGGGGATGGCTACACCTTC. The genes are TRBV6-5 and TRBJ1-2, with D perhaps matching TRBD1 (5 bases). Trimming took off 5 bases at V and 6 bases at J, with 10 bases between the two ends. The CDR3 runs to 12 residues. Germline loops: CDR1 MNHEY, CDR2 SVGAGI.